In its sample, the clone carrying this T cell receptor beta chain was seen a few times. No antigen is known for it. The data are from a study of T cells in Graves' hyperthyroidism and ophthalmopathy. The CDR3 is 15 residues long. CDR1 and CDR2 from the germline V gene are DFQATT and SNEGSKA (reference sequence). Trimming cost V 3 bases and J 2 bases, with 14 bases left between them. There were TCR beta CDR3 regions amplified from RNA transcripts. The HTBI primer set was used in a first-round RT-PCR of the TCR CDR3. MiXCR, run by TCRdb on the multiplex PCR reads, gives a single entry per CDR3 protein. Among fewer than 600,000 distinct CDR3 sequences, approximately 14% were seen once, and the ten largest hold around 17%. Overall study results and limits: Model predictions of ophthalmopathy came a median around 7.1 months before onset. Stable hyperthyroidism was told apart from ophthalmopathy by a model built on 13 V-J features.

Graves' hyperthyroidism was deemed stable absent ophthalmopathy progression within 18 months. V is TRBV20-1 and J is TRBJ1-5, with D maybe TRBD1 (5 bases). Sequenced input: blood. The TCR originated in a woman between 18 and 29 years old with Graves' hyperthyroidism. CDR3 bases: TGCAGTGCTAGTCCAGGGCAATTTGGCAATCAGCCCCAGCATTTT. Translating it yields CSASPGQFGNQPQHF.